The clone carrying this T cell receptor beta chain was found many times. This sample was taken from a study of T cells in Graves' hyperthyroidism and ophthalmopathy. Researchers took RNA transcripts and amplified the TCR beta CDR3 regions from them. A first-round RT-PCR of the TCR CDR3 used the HTBI primer set. TCRdb reanalysed the multiplex PCR reads using MiXCR and keeps one entry per CDR3 protein. The sample holds about 250,000 distinct CDR3 sequences, 24% seen once. V dropped 7 bases and J dropped 5; count of bases not matched to a gene: 10. The CDR3 contains 15 residues. Germline values: CDR1 MDHEN, CDR2 SYDVKM. Any patient presenting with uncontrolled infection, other autoimmune disease, pregnancy or lactation was left out.

Sequencing used blood. The J gene is TRBJ1-2, the V gene TRBV28, with 10 bases aligning to TRBD1. This clonotype originated in a woman aged 40 to 50 with Graves' ophthalmopathy. CDR3 region: CASTMGDRGFYGYTF. CDR3 nucleotides: TGTGCCAGCACCATGGGGGACAGGGGCTTTTATGGCTACACCTTC.